Listed below are T cell receptor beta chains from one sample, sequenced in a study of cytomegalovirus exposure and HLA in healthy donors. Clones were read by immunoSEQ multiplex PCR, and TCRdb kept only the in-frame ones, dropping some. The sample shows 150,000 or so clones, around three quarters of them seen only once. The source material was PBMCs. These receptors came from a male donor in good health and CMV-seronegative. Each CDR3 is given with its conserved first and last residue. D genes are given only for firm matches. Clone size is given for some rows only: seen once, a few or many times, or a class if the clone is expanded.

cdr3_nt,cdr3_aa,d_call,v_call,j_call,clone_size
TGTGCCTCGGAGGGTGGCGTCTCTGGAAACACCATATATTTT,CASEGGVSGNTIYF,-,TRBV7-8,TRBJ1-3,-
TGTGCCAGCAGCGTAGCCAGAGACAGAAGCGGGGAAAAACTGTTTTTT,CASSVARDRSGEKLFF,-,TRBV9,TRBJ1-4,-
TGTGCCAGCAGCCCTCAGGACAGGGTGAATGAAAAACTGTTTTTT,CASSPQDRVNEKLFF,TRBD1,TRBV7-9,TRBJ1-4,-
TGTGCCAGCAGCGTGGGACAGGGGGCGCGCGAGCAGTACTTC,CASSVGQGAREQYF,TRBD1,TRBV7-2,TRBJ2-7,-
TGTGCCAGCAGGTCCTCCCCACCAGGGGGCTTTGGGGCCACCATATATTTT,CASRSSPPGGFGATIYF,TRBD1,TRBV2,TRBJ1-3,-
TGTGCCAGCAGTCTAGGTTACCAAGAGACCCAGTACTTC,CASSLGYQETQYF,-,TRBV6-1,TRBJ2-5,few
TGTGCCAGCAGTGTGACCGGGACAACAACTAATGAAAAACTGTTTTTT,CASSVTGTTTNEKLFF,-,TRBV6-1,TRBJ1-4,few
TGTGCCAGCAGAGGTGCGGCGGACAGCGACGCCCAGTACTTC,CASRGAADSDAQYF,-,TRBV6-6,TRBJ2-5,-
TGCGCCAGCAGCCAAGGATGGGTTGTGTACAGAATGAACACTGAAGCTTTCTTT,CASSQGWVVYRMNTEAFF,-,TRBV4-1,TRBJ1-1,-
TGTGCCAGCAGCGTGGGCCTGGGCTCCTACAATGAGCAGTTCTTC,CASSVGLGSYNEQFF,-,TRBV9,TRBJ2-1,-
TGTGCCAGCGGCGGGACAGGGGGCGGTGGGGCCAACGTCCTGACTTTC,CASGGTGGGGANVLTF,TRBD1,TRBV19,TRBJ2-6,-
TGTGCCAGCAGCCCCACCTATAGCTCTAGCACAGATACGCAGTATTTT,CASSPTYSSSTDTQYF,-,TRBV13,TRBJ2-3,-
TGCGCCAGCAGGCGGGGACTAGACAACACCGGGGAGCTGTTTTTT,CASRRGLDNTGELFF,TRBD2,TRBV5-1,TRBJ2-2,-
TGTGCCAGCAGTTTCCAACAGGGCAGCTCCTACGAGCAGTACTTC,CASSFQQGSSYEQYF,-,TRBV7-6,TRBJ2-7,-
TGTGCCAGTACGGGAGGGGGCTGGACTGAAGCTTTCTTT,CASTGGGWTEAFF,TRBD1,TRBV19,TRBJ1-1,-
TGTGCCAGCAGTTCCCGAGAGGGAGGGGACACCGGGGAGCTGTTTTTT,CASSSREGGDTGELFF,TRBD2,TRBV28,TRBJ2-2,-
TGCGCCAGCAGCCAGACCCGACTAGCGGGGGGGATAACGCAGTATTTT,CASSQTRLAGGITQYF,TRBD2,TRBV4-1,TRBJ2-3,few
TGTGCCAGCAGAGCGTTCGTCAGCTCCTACAATGAGCAGTTCTTC,CASRAFVSSYNEQFF,-,TRBV27,TRBJ2-1,-
TGCGCCAGCAGCTTGGATGTCAGGGAAACAGATACGCAGTATTTT,CASSLDVRETDTQYF,-,TRBV5-1,TRBJ2-3,-
TGCGCCAGCAGCTTGGAGGGGAAGTCGGGCACCGGGGAGCTGTTTTTT,CASSLEGKSGTGELFF,-,TRBV5-1,TRBJ2-2,-
TGCAGCGGGAGTAGCGGAGTCTCCTACAATGAGCAGTTCTTC,CSGSSGVSYNEQFF,-,TRBV29-1,TRBJ2-1,once
TGTGCCAGCAGCTTACTCCTGACAGGGAACAATGAGCAGTTCTTC,CASSLLLTGNNEQFF,TRBD1,TRBV7-2,TRBJ2-1,-
TGTGCCACCAGTAGACTATTTAGCAATCAGCCCCAGCATTTT,CATSRLFSNQPQHF,-,TRBV15,TRBJ1-5,-
TGTGCCAGCAGCCCCACCGCAGCTAGCGAAGAGACCCAGTACTTC,CASSPTAASEETQYF,-,TRBV28,TRBJ2-5,once
TGCGCCAGCAGCCTCGGTCAGGGGAATGGCGGCTACACCTTC,CASSLGQGNGGYTF,-,TRBV4-1,TRBJ1-2,-
TGTGCCAGTAGCTTAGTTCCCTTGAGGGACACTGAAGCTTTCTTT,CASSLVPLRDTEAFF,-,TRBV11-2,TRBJ1-1,-
TGTGCCAGCAGGACTGTCTTCGGGGCCTACGAGCAGTACTTC,CASRTVFGAYEQYF,-,TRBV6-1,TRBJ2-7,-
TGTGCCTGGAATCGGGGGGAGAGAGAGCAGTACTTC,CAWNRGEREQYF,TRBD2,TRBV30,TRBJ2-7,-
TGCGCCAGCAGCTTGTCGCCCGGACAGACCTACAATGAGCAGTTCTTC,CASSLSPGQTYNEQFF,-,TRBV5-1,TRBJ2-1,-
TGTGCCAGCAGTGTCACCAGGGCAGATACGCAGTATTTT,CASSVTRADTQYF,-,TRBV27,TRBJ2-3,-
TGTGCCAGCAGTGTCAGCGGGGGGGGAGATACGCAGTATTTT,CASSVSGGGDTQYF,TRBD2,TRBV6-1,TRBJ2-3,-
TGTGCCAGCAGTGAACTAGCGGGGGGGCCAGAGACCCAGTACTTC,CASSELAGGPETQYF,TRBD2,TRBV6-1,TRBJ2-5,few
TGTGCCTGGAGTTCCCCGGGTTCTTTGTGGGAGCAGTACTTC,CAWSSPGSLWEQYF,-,TRBV30,TRBJ2-7,-
TGTGCCAGCACCTCCCAGGGGAGGGGCCTGGAAAAACTGTTTTTT,CASTSQGRGLEKLFF,-,TRBV28,TRBJ1-4,-
TGTGCCAGCAGTACACCCCGGATTGGGGGCTCAGGAAACACCATATATTTT,CASSTPRIGGSGNTIYF,-,TRBV25-1,TRBJ1-3,-
TGTGCCATCAGTCCTGGACAAACAGTAACTGAAGCTTTCTTT,CAISPGQTVTEAFF,-,TRBV10-3,TRBJ1-1,-
TGTGCCAGCAGCACCCCCAGGGGGCTCGGCTATGGCTACACCTTC,CASSTPRGLGYGYTF,TRBD1,TRBV7-2,TRBJ1-2,-
TGTGCCAGCAGTCCCCGGGAGGGGTCCATCTCCTACGAGCAGTACTTC,CASSPREGSISYEQYF,TRBD2,TRBV27,TRBJ2-7,-
TGCGCCAGCAGCCCCAGGAGCGGGGGGAAAAATGAGCAGTTCTTC,CASSPRSGGKNEQFF,TRBD2,TRBV4-3,TRBJ2-1,-
TGTGCCAGCAGCTTAGCGGAGGCCGGGGAGGGAAATGAGCAGTTCTTC,CASSLAEAGEGNEQFF,TRBD2,TRBV7-9,TRBJ2-1,-
TGTGCCAGCAGCTCTGCCGGGGGGCCTGGAAACACCATATATTTT,CASSSAGGPGNTIYF,-,TRBV27,TRBJ1-3,-
TGTGCCAGCAGTGATGGGCTAACCTTCCCCTATAATTCACCCCTCCACTTT,CASSDGLTFPYNSPLHF,-,TRBV27,TRBJ1-6,-
TGTGCCAGCAGCCCCGGGACACTCTATGGCTACACCTTC,CASSPGTLYGYTF,-,TRBV7-9,TRBJ1-2,-
TGTGCCAGCAGCTCCTCCGGACAGCAAGCTAACTATGGCTACACCTTC,CASSSSGQQANYGYTF,-,TRBV11-3,TRBJ1-2,-
TGTGCCAGCAGCTCCCCGGGAGGCGGGGAAACAGATACGCAGTATTTT,CASSSPGGGETDTQYF,TRBD2,TRBV5-4,TRBJ2-3,few